This TCR beta chain was recorded in a study of blood T cell repertoires in COVID-19. Overall study: Acute and convalescent COVID-19 specimens originated in the United States, Italy and Spain. Sample material is recorded as cDNA or gDNA derived from T cells, B-cell-depleted T cells, or PBMCs.

V gave up 7 bases and J gave up 6 bases, with 13 bases separating them. Germline V gives CDR1 MNHEY, CDR2 SVGAGI. This CDR3 has 13 amino acids. Original processing notes: Cell counts per sample came from amplifying reference gene primers. Using immunoSEQ multiplex PCR, the repertoire was profiled, and TCRdb retains in-frame clones only, with some absent. The V and J calls and the clone size are those of that table, but D and trimming were determined from the DNA. The table has 190,000 or so clones, 88% seen once; the top ten hold roughly 4.2%. This TCR came from a woman in her twenties or thirties with acute or convalescent COVID-19. Material for sequencing was peripheral blood. The gene calls are TRBV6-5 and TRBJ2-1, with D uncertain. The CDR3 is CASTRYISNEQFF. CDR3 coding DNA: TGTGCCAGCACTAGGTACATTTCCAATGAGCAGTTCTTC.